This entry lists 20 T cell receptor beta chains sequenced from one sample in a study of a mutant IDH1 vaccine in newly diagnosed glioma. No antigens are known for them. Produced via immunoSEQ multiplex PCR; TCRdb's table is partial and in-frame only. The sample gives some 61,000 clones, around 82% of which show up once; around 12% is in the top ten. Time point meaning: week 35, safety follow-up. What each vaccine dose contained was 300 ug of mutant IDH1 20-mer peptide, accompanied by topical imiquimod. The sample in question was PBMCs, obtained from a glioma patient whose treatment included an IDH1 peptide vaccine. The receptors stem from a man in his late teens or twenties with glioma.

The chain joins TRBV6-5 to TRBJ2-3, with 7 bases matching TRBD1. V shed 5 bases and J 0 bases; nucleotides not matched to a gene: 2. The CDR3 totals 14 residues. Germline CDR1 reads MNHEY; CDR2 reads SVGAGI. In nucleotides, the CDR3 is TGTGCCAGCAGTCGACAGGGTAGCACAGATACGCAGTATTTT. Amino acid sequence: CASSRQGSTDTQYF.

The V gene is TRBV6-5, the J gene TRBJ1-1; maybe TRBD1 (5 bases). The CDR3 consists of 14 residues. Trimming shortened V by 6 bases and J by 6 bases, and 17 bases separated the two germline ends. Germline V CDR1 and CDR2: MNHEY, SVGAGI. DNA of the CDR3: TGTGCCAGCAGCCTGAGGGGAAACAAGGCTGAAGCTTTCTTT. Translated: CASSLRGNKAEAFF.

This clone has a handful of counts. The chain links TRBV29-1 to TRBJ1-1, with D unclear. CDR1 is SQVTM and CDR2 is ANQGSEA in the germline V gene. V lost 4 bases to trimming and J lost 0 bases, with 12 bases between them. The CDR3 consists of 14 residues. The CDR3 here is CSVGRSRLNTEAFF. CDR3 coding DNA: TGCAGCGTTGGGCGGTCCAGATTGAACACTGAAGCTTTCTTT.

The count of this clone is one. This chain joins TRBV5-1 and TRBJ1-2; 7 bases are a match to TRBD1. The CDR3 loop spans 14 amino acids. V dropped 0 bases and J dropped 7; count of bases not matched to a gene: 6. CDR1 and CDR2 (germline): SGHRS, YFSETQ. The CDR3 reads CASSLGQGASGYTF. CDR3 nucleotides: TGCGCCAGCAGCTTGGGACAGGGTGCTTCTGGCTACACCTTC.

The chain couples TRBV7-9 to TRBJ1-1; D not resolved. Germline V lookup: CDR1 SEHNR, CDR2 FQNEAQ (reference sequence). Trimming removed 4 bases from V and 4 bases from J, with 19 bases in between. The CDR3 consists of 16 residues. The DNA for the CDR3 is TGTGCCAGCAGCTCAGAGACCGGAATCGGCGGCACTGAAGCTTTCTTT. It is translated as CASSSETGIGGTEAFF.

The rearrangement uses TRBV7-9 and TRBJ1-4; D unresolved. Trimming removed 1 base at V and 4 bases at J, with 7 bases between. From germline, CDR1 is SEHNR and CDR2 FQNEAQ (reference sequence). The CDR3 length is 14 residues. The CDR3 loop is CASSLVGYNEKLFF. CDR3 bases: TGTGCCAGCAGCTTAGTCGGATATAATGAAAAACTGTTTTTT.

The chain combines TRBV7-9 with TRBJ1-6; the D is unclear. CDR1 and CDR2 (germline): SEHNR, FQNEAQ (reference sequence). The CDR3 runs 14 residues. Trimming pared 1 base from V and 10 bases from J, leaving 11 bases between. This CDR3 reads CASSLGPGESPLHF. The CDR3 DNA reads as TGTGCCAGCAGCTTAGGACCGGGTGAATCACCCCTCCACTTT. The full variable domain, in which reference TRBV7-9 and TRBJ1-6 provide the parts outside the CDR3, is DTGVSQNPRHKITKRGQNVTFRCDPISEHNRLYWYRQTLGQGPEFLTYFQNEAQLEKSRLLSDRFSAERPKGSFSTLEIQRTEQGDSAMYLCASSLGPGESPLHFGNGTRLTVT.

The chain has TRBV5-1 and TRBJ2-3, with TRBD2 matching over 10 bases. The length of the CDR3 is 18 residues. V was pared by 3 bases and J by 8 bases, with 18 bases of the junction left unmatched. Germline loops: CDR1 SGHRS, CDR2 YFSETQ. CDR3 sequence reads: CASSSLPPSAGGPGTQYF. CDR3 coding DNA: TGCGCCAGCAGCTCGCTTCCACCATCAGCGGGGGGGCCGGGTACGCAGTATTTT.

CDR3 sequence reads: CAWSVRVGEQFF. DNA for the CDR3: TGTGCCTGGAGTGTAAGAGTGGGTGAGCAGTTCTTC. The chain uses TRBV30 and TRBJ2-1, with D unclear. The CDR3 runs 12 residues. In germline, CDR1 is GTSNPN, CDR2 SVGIG (reference sequence). Trimming cost V 0 bases and J 9 bases, with 9 bases left between them.

The chain is built from TRBV21-1 and TRBJ2-5; the table's D call, TRBD1, was not checked against the DNA. TRBV21-1 is deemed a pseudogene. The length of the CDR3 is 13 residues. CDR3 bases: TGTGCCAGCAGCAGGTACAACCAAGAGACCCAGTACTTC. It yields the protein CASSRYNQETQYF.

J is TRBJ1-2 and V is TRBV5-1; 7 bases agree with TRBD1. The germline CDR1 and CDR2 sequences are SGHRS and YFSETQ. The CDR3 is made up of 12 amino acids. The trim removed 3 bases at V and 7 bases at J, leaving 3 bases unmatched. In nucleotides, the CDR3 is TGCGCCAGCAGCTCGGGGGACAGTGGCTACACCTTC. It codes for CASSSGDSGYTF.

V and J are TRBV25-1 and TRBJ1-1; a possible D gene is TRBD1 (5 bases). Looked up from germline, CDR1 is MGHDK and CDR2 is SYGVNS. V dropped 2 bases and J dropped 0 bases, with 10 bases sitting between them. The CDR3 contains 15 residues. CDR3 sequence: CASSELQGMNTEAFF. The CDR3 DNA reads as TGTGCCAGCAGTGAACTCCAGGGCATGAACACTGAAGCTTTCTTT.

This sequence joins TRBV7-3 and TRBJ2-1, with 9 bases identical to TRBD1. The CDR3 is 15 residues long. CDR1 and CDR2 (germline): SGHTA, FQGTGA. Trimming removed 1 base from V and 7 bases from J; junction bases left unmatched: 5. In DNA form, the CDR3 reads TGTGCCAGCAGCTTAATGGGACAGGGTGAGAATGAGCAGTTCTTC. Translation: CASSLMGQGENEQFF.

The V gene is TRBV7-2, the J gene TRBJ2-3; 13 nucleotides line up with TRBD2. Germline CDR1 is SGHTA and CDR2 is FQGNSA. V lost 3 bases and J lost 9; bases outside the gene matches: 6. The CDR3 consists of 15 residues. Written as DNA, the CDR3 is TGTGCCAGCAGCTTCACTAGCGGGGGGGCGGGCACGCAGTATTTT. It translates to CASSFTSGGAGTQYF.

This clone was counted only a few times. V usage is TRBV7-9 and J usage is TRBJ1-2; TRBD1 matches at 10 bases. This CDR3 contains 16 residues. The germline gives CDR1 SEHNR, CDR2 FQNEAQ (reference sequence). J lost 5 bases, V lost 4 bases, and 10 bases had no gene match. The CDR3 DNA follows: TGTGCCAGCAGCTCCCTAGACAGGGGGCAACGGTATGGCTACACCTTC. This gives the protein CASSSLDRGQRYGYTF.

This clone occurred a few times. This rearrangement joins TRBV9 to TRBJ1-3, with D possibly matching TRBD1 (5 bases). The CDR3 loop spans 12 amino acids. Germline-derived CDR1 and CDR2 are SGDLS and YYNGEE. With 10 bases removed from V and 4 bases from J, the gap between germline ends came to 12 bases. The chain's CDR3 is CARGSLGNTIYF. CDR3 bases: TGTGCCCGGGGGTCCCTAGGAAACACCATATATTTT.

The rearrangement links TRBV5-1 to TRBJ1-1; the D is unclear. The V gene's germline CDR1 is SGHRS and CDR2 YFSETQ. The CDR3 runs to 13 residues. The germline V and J ends were trimmed by 4 bases and 6 bases, with 13 bases remaining between them. CDR3 bases: TGCGCCAGCAGCACGCTTGTTGGGGCTGAAGCTTTCTTT. It translates to CASSTLVGAEAFF.

The rearrangement joins TRBV7-2 to TRBJ1-2; 8 nucleotides line up with TRBD1. V lost 5 bases to trimming and J lost 8 bases; unmatched junction nucleotides: 7. Per the germline V gene, CDR1 is SGHTA and CDR2 is FQGNSA. This CDR3 spans 13 amino acids. The CDR3 sequence is CASSPTGVGGYTF. The CDR3 DNA is TGTGCCAGCAGCCCGACAGGGGTGGGCGGCTACACCTTC. The variable domain in full, with the rest retrieved from reference TRBV7-2 and TRBJ1-2, is GAGVSQSPSNKVTEKGKDVELRCDPISGHTALYWYRQSLGQGLEFLIYFQGNSAPDKSGLPSDRFSAERTGGSVSTLTIQRTQQEDSAVYLCASSPTGVGGYTFGSGTRLTVV.

This clone has just a few counts. The V gene is TRBV2, the J gene TRBJ1-1; perhaps TRBD1 as D (5 bases). CDR3 length equals 13 residues. Trimming stripped 6 bases from V and 10 bases from J, with 18 bases between. The germline V gene encodes CDR1 SNHLY and CDR2 FYNNEI. The CDR3 coding sequence is TGTGCCAGCAGCCTCTCCGGGGGTCCATCAGCTTTCTTT. Translated, it gives CASSLSGGPSAFF. Looking up the rest from reference TRBV2 and TRBJ1-1 gives the full variable domain: EPEVTQTPSHQVTQMGQEVILRCVPISNHLYFYWYRQILGQKVEFLVSFYNNEISEKSEIFDDQFSVERPDGSNFTLKIRSTKLEDSAMYFCASSLSGGPSAFFGQGTRLTVV.

The V call is TRBV7-9, the J call TRBJ2-1, with D tentatively TRBD2 (6 bases). The CDR3 runs 15 residues. V was trimmed by 7 bases and J by 6 bases, leaving 19 bases between them. In germline, CDR1 is SEHNR, CDR2 FQNEAQ (reference sequence). The CDR3 protein is CASTGGRGKRNEQFF. The CDR3, as DNA: TGTGCCAGCACCGGTGGTCGCGGGAAGCGCAATGAGCAGTTCTTC.